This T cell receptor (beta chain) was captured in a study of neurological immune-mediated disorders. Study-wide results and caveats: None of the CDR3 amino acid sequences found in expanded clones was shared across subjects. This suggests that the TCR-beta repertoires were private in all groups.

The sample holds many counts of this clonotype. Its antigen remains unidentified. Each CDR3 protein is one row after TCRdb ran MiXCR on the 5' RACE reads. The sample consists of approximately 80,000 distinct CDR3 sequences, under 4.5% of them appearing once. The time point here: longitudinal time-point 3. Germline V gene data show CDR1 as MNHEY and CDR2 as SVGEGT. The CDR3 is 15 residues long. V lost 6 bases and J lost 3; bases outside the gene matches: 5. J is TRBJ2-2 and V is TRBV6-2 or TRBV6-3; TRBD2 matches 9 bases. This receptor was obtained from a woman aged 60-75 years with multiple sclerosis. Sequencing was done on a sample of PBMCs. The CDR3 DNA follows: TGTGCCAGCAGAATGGGACTAGCTTACACCGGGGAGCTGTTTTTT. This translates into CASRMGLAYTGELFF.